Following are 20 T cell receptor beta chains from one sample sequenced in a study of spatial heterogeneity in lung cancer. Time point of the sample: blood at routine non-recurrence follow-up after resection. TCRdb re-called the 5' RACE reads through MiXCR, storing one row per CDR3 protein. This sample has roughly 46,000 distinct CDR3 sequences, with roughly 10% found just once. The sample consisted of PBMCs, taken at follow-up. The receptor set was obtained from a male donor with early-stage non-small cell lung cancer.

This clonotype was observed many times. The rearrangement joins TRBV21-1 to TRBJ2-5. TRBV21-1 is flagged as a pseudogene. The CDR3 contains 14 residues. CDR3: CASEAGIRQETQYF. The CDR3 nucleotides are TGTGCCAGCGAGGCAGGAATCCGCCAAGAGACCCAGTACTTC.

This clonotype came up many times. This chain links TRBV28 with TRBJ1-5; 7 bases agree with TRBD1. CDR3 size: 16 residues. Germline values: CDR1 MDHEN, CDR2 SYDVKM. V lost 6 bases to trimming and J lost 3 bases; unmatched junction nucleotides: 11. The CDR3 DNA sequence: TGTGCCAGCAGGACGGACAGGCGCACGTTCAATCAGCCCCAGCATTTT. This encodes CASRTDRRTFNQPQHF.

In this sample, this clonotype turned up many times. The genes are TRBV12-3 or TRBV12-4 and TRBJ2-1; no firm D call. CDR3 length: 17 residues. V lost 3 bases and J lost 1, with 16 bases in between. This CDR3 is CASSFMEWNRSYNEQFF. The CDR3 DNA sequence: TGTGCCAGCAGTTTCATGGAATGGAACAGATCCTACAATGAGCAGTTCTTC.

This clonotype was detected ten times or more. The J gene is TRBJ1-6, the V gene TRBV7-3; D gene ambiguous. Trimming took off 3 bases at V and 3 bases at J, with 9 bases between the two ends. The CDR3 consists of 15 residues. The germline V gene has CDR1 SGHTA and CDR2 FQGTGA. CDR3 nucleotides: TGTGCCAGCAGCTTCACGGGTGTCTATAATTCACCCCTCCACTTT. This gives the protein CASSFTGVYNSPLHF.

This rearrangement joins TRBV7-3 to TRBJ1-1; D unclear. Trimming removed 3 bases from V and 2 bases from J, with 13 bases in between. CDR3 size: 15 residues. Germline V lookup: CDR1 SGHTA, CDR2 FQGTGA. The CDR3 DNA is TGTGCCAGCAGCTTGGTCCCAGTTCGTAACACTGAAGCTTTCTTT. It codes for CASSLVPVRNTEAFF.

This clonotype was detected ten times or more. The chain links TRBV6-6 to TRBJ1-5; a possible D gene is TRBD1 (5 bases). The V and J ends lost 2 bases and 6 bases respectively, with 11 bases between them. Germline lookup yields CDR1 MNHNY and CDR2 SVGAGI (reference sequence). This CDR3 has 14 residues. Written as DNA, the CDR3 is TGTGCCAGCAGTTACGACCTGAGGGGTCAGCCCCAGCATTTT. The encoded protein is CASSYDLRGQPQHF.

On this clonotype itself: Its ends do not fully match the called genes, so a read error is possible. V gene TRBV5-1 combines with J gene TRBJ1-6; 9 bases line up with TRBD1. Germline loops: CDR1 SGHRS, CDR2 YFSETQ. The CDR3 runs to 16 residues. The CDR3 spells CASSLAGDREYSPLHF. For the CDR3, the DNA is TGTGCCAGCAGCTTGGCTGGGGACAGGGAATATTCACCCCTCCACTTT.

Only a few counts were recorded for this clonotype. The V call is TRBV5-1, the J call TRBJ1-1; no reliable D call. The CDR3 has 13 residues. Germline CDR1 SGHRS, CDR2 YFSETQ. V lost 4 bases, J lost 5 bases, and 12 bases lay in between. The CDR3, as DNA: TGCGCCAGCAGCCCGGAGTGGAAAACTGAAGCTTTCTTT. Amino acids: CASSPEWKTEAFF.

This clonotype was seen repeatedly, ten times or more. The chain carries TRBV20-1 and TRBJ2-2, with D unresolved. The V gene lost 4 bases and the J gene lost 0 bases, with 9 bases spanning the gap. The germline gives CDR1 DFQATT, CDR2 SNEGSKA (reference sequence). The CDR3 totals 14 residues. In nucleotides, the CDR3 is TGCAGTGCTATGGGTAGCCCGAACACCGGGGAGCTGTTTTTT. Its translation: CSAMGSPNTGELFF.

This clonotype showed up just once. A much bigger clone sits one base away, suggesting this may be a read error. V is TRBV7-2 and J is TRBJ2-4; 7 bases agree with TRBD1. Germline CDR1 is SGHTA and CDR2 is FQGNSA. This CDR3 is built from 14 residues. V shed 5 bases, J shed 13 bases, and the junction held 14 bases outside the gene matches. The CDR3 protein is CASSRDRTYNEQYF. As DNA, the CDR3 is TGTGCCAGCAGCCGGGACAGAACCTACAATGAGCAGTACTTC.

The CDR3 sequence: CASSQGQAAETQYF. Here the CDR3 DNA reads TGTGCCAGTAGTCAGGGACAGGCGGCAGAGACCCAGTACTTC. J is TRBJ2-5 and V is TRBV19; 8 bases fit TRBD1. The CDR3 is 14 amino acids. V was pared by 5 bases and J by 4 bases, with 6 bases of the junction left unmatched. Germline CDR1 LNHDA, CDR2 SQIVND (reference sequence).

This clonotype was seen at least ten times. CDR3 region: CASSPGTDRNTIYF. CDR3 DNA: TGTGCCAGCAGCCCCGGGACAGACCGAAACACCATATATTTT. The gene calls are TRBV5-4 and TRBJ1-3, with TRBD1 matching over 7 bases. The V segment lost 4 bases and the J segment 5 bases; nucleotides outside the gene matches: 6. Germline CDR1 and CDR2: SGHNT and YYREEE (reference sequence). There are 14 residues in the CDR3.

There are many counts of this clonotype. The chain recombines TRBV19 with TRBJ2-1, with 14 bases that match TRBD2. This CDR3 comprises 16 residues. Germline values: CDR1 LNHDA, CDR2 SQIVND (reference sequence). After removal of 5 bases from V and 8 bases from J, the junction contained 8 bases not matched to a gene. The DNA of the CDR3 is TGTGCCAGTAGTTCGTCGACTAGCGGGAGGGCTGATGAGCAGTTCTTC. This encodes CASSSSTSGRADEQFF.

This clonotype was picked up many times. This sequence joins TRBV20-1 and TRBJ1-1; 7 bases fit TRBD1. The CDR3 runs 13 residues. Germline loops: CDR1 DFQATT, CDR2 SNEGSKA (reference sequence). V gave up 2 bases and J gave up 4 bases; unmatched junction bases: 4. This CDR3 is CSARQGGTTEAFF. The CDR3 DNA sequence: TGCAGTGCTAGACAGGGGGGGACCACTGAAGCTTTCTTT.

This clonotype appeared many times. The chain employs TRBV12-3 or TRBV12-4 and TRBJ2-7, with TRBD1 identical over 8 bases. The CDR3 runs 14 residues. J lost 2 bases, V lost 5 bases, and 5 bases had no gene match. The CDR3 DNA is TGTGCCAGCAGTAAGGACAGGGCGGCCTACGAGCAGTACTTC. Its translation is CASSKDRAAYEQYF.

The chain links TRBV27 to TRBJ1-2; no definite D call. Trimming cost V 5 bases and J 6 bases, with 16 bases left between them. The CDR3 consists of 14 residues. CDR1 MNHEY and CDR2 SMNVEV come from the germline V gene (reference sequence). The CDR3 DNA sequence: TGTGCCAGCAGTCCATACCAGCGGAGGGATGGCTACACCTTC. Translation gives CASSPYQRRDGYTF.

This chain joins TRBV12-3 or TRBV12-4 and TRBJ1-4, with D uncertain. The CDR3 runs 13 residues. Trimming took 4 bases from V and 8 from J, leaving 11 bases between them. The chain's CDR3 is CASSSPQSEKLFF. In DNA form, the CDR3 reads TGTGCCAGCAGTTCACCACAATCGGAAAAACTGTTTTTT.

This clonotype was detected ten times or more. The gene calls are TRBV14 and TRBJ1-4; D gene uncertain. The CDR3 has 15 amino acids. Trimming left V 0 bases short and J 6 bases short, with 11 bases between. CDR1 and CDR2 (germline): SGHDN, FVKESK. CDR3 nucleotide sequence: TGTGCCAGCAGCCAAGAAGCGGGGAAATATGAAAAACTGTTTTTT. The encoded protein is CASSQEAGKYEKLFF.

V gene TRBV6-2 or TRBV6-3 combines with J gene TRBJ1-6; TRBD1 agrees at 10 bases. Germline lookup yields CDR1 MNHEY and CDR2 SVGEGT. This CDR3 has 19 amino acids. V dropped 5 bases and J dropped 4; count of bases not matched to a gene: 14. In DNA form, the CDR3 reads TGTGCCAGCAGTACCACCGGGACAGGGGTCAATAGGTATAATTCACCCCTCCACTTT. Translating it yields CASSTTGTGVNRYNSPLHF.

This clonotype was picked up a small number of times. The V gene is TRBV30, the J gene TRBJ2-7; possible D gene TRBD1, 6 bases. The V end was cut by 0 bases, the J end by 4 bases, with 16 bases between. The CDR3 is 15 amino acids. CDR1 is GTSNPN, CDR2 SVGIG, per germline (reference sequence). The CDR3 here is CAWSVRGQSFYEQYF. The CDR3 DNA sequence: TGTGCCTGGAGTGTACGAGGACAGAGCTTTTACGAGCAGTACTTC.